This T cell receptor beta chain was profiled in a study of blood T cells in healthy people across ages. Study-level background: There was about one barcoded beta molecule captured by template switching per two T cells.

Germline V gene data show CDR1 as SQVTM and CDR2 as ANQGSEA. The V end was cut by 4 bases, the J end by 2 bases, with 8 bases between. There are 12 residues in the CDR3. The second PCR ran roughly 6 to 11 cycles with a sample-barcoded 5' primer and J-beta primers. The template-switch adaptor was a 5' adaptor with 12 random nucleotides. It tagged each cDNA molecule. TCRdb passed the 5' RACE reads through MiXCR, listing each CDR3 protein once. This sample yields just over 800,000 distinct CDR3 sequences, of which 55% to 65% are seen a single time; about a quarter belongs to the top ten. This clonotype was sampled from a young man in good health. The genes are TRBV29-1 and TRBJ2-5, with a weak D call TRBD2 (5 bases). The specimen was blood. The CDR3 spells CSVGRTQETQYF. The CDR3 nucleotides read TGCAGCGTTGGACGGACTCAAGAGACCCAGTACTTC.